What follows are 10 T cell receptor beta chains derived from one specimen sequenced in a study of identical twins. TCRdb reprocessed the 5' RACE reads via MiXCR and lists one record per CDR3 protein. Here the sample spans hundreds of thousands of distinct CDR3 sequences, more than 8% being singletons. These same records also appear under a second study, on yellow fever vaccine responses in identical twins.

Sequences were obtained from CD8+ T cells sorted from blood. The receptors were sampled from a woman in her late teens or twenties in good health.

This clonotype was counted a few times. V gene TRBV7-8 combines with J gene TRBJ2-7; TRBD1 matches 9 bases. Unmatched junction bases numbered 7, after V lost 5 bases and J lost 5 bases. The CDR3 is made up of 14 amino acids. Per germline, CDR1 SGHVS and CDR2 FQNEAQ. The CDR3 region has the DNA TGTGCCAGCAGCCATGGACAGGGGTTGCACGAGCAGTACTTC. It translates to CASSHGQGLHEQYF.

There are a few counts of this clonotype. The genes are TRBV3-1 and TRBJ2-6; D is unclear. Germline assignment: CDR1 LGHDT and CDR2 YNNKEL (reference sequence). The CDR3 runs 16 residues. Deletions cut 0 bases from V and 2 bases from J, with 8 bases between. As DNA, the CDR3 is TGTGCCAGCAGCCAAGACGCGGCGGCTGGGGCCAACGTCCTGACTTTC. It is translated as CASSQDAAAGANVLTF.

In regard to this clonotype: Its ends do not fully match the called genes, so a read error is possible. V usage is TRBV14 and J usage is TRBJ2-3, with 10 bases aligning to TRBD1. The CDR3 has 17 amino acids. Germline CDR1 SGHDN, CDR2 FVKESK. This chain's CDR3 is CASSQDGGQGSTDTEYF. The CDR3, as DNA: TGTGCCAGCAGCCAAGATGGGGGACAGGGGAGCACAGATACGGAGTATTTT.

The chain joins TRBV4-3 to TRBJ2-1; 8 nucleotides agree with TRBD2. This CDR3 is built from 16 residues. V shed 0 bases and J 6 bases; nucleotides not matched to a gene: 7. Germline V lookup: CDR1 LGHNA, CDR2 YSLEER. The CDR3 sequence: CASSQDMVAGRNEQFF. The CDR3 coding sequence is TGCGCCAGCAGCCAAGATATGGTAGCGGGACGCAATGAGCAGTTCTTC.

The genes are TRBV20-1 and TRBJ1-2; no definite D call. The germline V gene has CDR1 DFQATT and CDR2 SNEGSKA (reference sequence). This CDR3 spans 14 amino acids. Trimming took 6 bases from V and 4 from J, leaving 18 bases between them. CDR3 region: CSATVPIPGYGYTF. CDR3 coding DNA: TGCAGTGCCACCGTACCCATACCGGGCTATGGCTACACCTTC.

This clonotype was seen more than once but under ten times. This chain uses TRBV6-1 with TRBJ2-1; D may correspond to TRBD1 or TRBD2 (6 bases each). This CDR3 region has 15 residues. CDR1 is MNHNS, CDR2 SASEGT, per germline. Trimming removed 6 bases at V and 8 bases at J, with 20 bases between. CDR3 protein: CASRPGGSGTDEQFF. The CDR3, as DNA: TGTGCCAGCAGACCCGGGGGCTCCGGGACCGATGAGCAGTTCTTC.

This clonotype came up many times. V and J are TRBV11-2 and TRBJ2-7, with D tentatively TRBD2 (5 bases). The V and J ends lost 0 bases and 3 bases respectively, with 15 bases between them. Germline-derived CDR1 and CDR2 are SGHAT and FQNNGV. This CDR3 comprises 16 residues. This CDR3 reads CASSLDISGVNYEQYF. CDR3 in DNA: TGTGCCAGCAGCTTAGATATATCCGGGGTAAACTACGAGCAGTACTTC.

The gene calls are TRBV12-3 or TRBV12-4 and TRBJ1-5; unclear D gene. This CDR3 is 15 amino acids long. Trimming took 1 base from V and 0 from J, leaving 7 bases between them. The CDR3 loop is CASSLGYSSNQPQHF. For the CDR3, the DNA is TGTGCCAGCAGTTTAGGGTACAGTAGCAATCAGCCCCAGCATTTT.

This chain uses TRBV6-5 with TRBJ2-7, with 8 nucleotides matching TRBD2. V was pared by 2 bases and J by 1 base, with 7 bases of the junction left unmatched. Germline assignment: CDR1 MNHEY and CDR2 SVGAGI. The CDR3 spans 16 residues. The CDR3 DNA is TGTGCCAGCAGTTACCTGTTTTCGGGGGGGTCCTACGAGCAGTACTTC. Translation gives CASSYLFSGGSYEQYF.

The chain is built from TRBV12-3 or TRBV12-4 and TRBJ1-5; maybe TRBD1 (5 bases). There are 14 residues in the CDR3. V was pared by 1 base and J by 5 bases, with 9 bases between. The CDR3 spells CASSLGGTDQPQHF. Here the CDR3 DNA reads TGTGCCAGCAGTTTAGGGGGGACTGATCAGCCCCAGCATTTT.